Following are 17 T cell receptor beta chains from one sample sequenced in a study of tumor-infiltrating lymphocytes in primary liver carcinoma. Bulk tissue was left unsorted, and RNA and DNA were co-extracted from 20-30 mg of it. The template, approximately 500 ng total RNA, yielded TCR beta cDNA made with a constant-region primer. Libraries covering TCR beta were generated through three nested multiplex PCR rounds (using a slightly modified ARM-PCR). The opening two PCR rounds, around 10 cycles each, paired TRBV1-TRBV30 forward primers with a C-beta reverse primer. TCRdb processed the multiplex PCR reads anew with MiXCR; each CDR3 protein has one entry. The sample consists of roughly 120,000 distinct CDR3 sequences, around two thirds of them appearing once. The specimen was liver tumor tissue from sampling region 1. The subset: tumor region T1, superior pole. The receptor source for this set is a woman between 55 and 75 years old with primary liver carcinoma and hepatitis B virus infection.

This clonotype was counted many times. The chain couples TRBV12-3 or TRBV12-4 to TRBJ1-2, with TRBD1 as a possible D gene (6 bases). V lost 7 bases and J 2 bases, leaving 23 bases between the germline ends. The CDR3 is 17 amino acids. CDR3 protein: CASTSDLSTGYNYGYTF. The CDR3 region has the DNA TGTGCCAGCACCTCGGACTTGAGTACAGGGTACAACTATGGCTACACCTTC.

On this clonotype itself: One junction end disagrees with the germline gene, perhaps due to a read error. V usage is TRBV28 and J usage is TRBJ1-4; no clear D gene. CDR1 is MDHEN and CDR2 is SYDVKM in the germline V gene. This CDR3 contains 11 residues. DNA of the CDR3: TGTGTCAGCAGGAAAGGAGAAAAACTGTTTTTT. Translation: CVSRKGEKLFF.

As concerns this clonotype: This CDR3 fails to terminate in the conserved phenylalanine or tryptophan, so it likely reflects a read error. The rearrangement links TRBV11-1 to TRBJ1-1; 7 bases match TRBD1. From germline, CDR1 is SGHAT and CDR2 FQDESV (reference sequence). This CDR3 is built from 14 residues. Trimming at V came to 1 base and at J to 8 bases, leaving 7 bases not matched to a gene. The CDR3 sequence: CASSLGRGQDEAFI. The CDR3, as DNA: TGTGCCAGCAGCTTAGGACGAGGACAGGACGAAGCTTTCATT.

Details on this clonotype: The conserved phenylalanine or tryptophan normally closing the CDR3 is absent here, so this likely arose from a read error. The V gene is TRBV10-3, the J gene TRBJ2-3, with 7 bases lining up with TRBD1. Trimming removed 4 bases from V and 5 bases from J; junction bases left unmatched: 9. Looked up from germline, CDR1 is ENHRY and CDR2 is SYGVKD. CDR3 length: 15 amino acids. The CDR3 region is CAISAGQCGRDTQYI. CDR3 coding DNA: TGTGCCATCAGTGCGGGACAGTGCGGTAGAGATACGCAGTATATT.

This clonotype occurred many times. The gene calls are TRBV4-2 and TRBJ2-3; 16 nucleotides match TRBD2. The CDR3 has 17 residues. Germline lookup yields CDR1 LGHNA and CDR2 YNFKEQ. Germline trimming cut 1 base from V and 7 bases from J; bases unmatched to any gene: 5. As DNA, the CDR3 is TGTGCCAGCAGCCAAGTGGGACTAGCGGGAGGGCCGAATACGCAGTATTTT. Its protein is CASSQVGLAGGPNTQYF.

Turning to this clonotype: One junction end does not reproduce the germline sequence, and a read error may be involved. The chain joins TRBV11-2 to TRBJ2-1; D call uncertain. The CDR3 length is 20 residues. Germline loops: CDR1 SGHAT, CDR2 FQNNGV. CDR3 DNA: TGTGCCAGCAGCCACTCCTCCACCGTCCGGGCCCAGAGGTCCTACAATGAACAGTTCTTC. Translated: CASSHSSTVRAQRSYNEQFF.

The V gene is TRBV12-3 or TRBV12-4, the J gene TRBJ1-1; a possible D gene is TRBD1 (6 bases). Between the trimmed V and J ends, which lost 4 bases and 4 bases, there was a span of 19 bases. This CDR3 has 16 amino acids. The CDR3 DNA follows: TGTGCCAGCAGTTGGGACACGAGAATTGTGGGCACTGAAGCTTTCTTT. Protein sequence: CASSWDTRIVGTEAFF.

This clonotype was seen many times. CDR3 sequence (DNA): TGTGCCAGCAGCTTGGGTACAGGGGGCACCGAGCAGTACTTC. Protein product: CASSLGTGGTEQYF. The chain has TRBV5-6 and TRBJ2-7, with 9 bases that match TRBD1. Germline V lookup: CDR1 SGHDT, CDR2 YYEEEE. The CDR3 covers 14 residues. Unmatched junction bases numbered 4, after V lost 0 bases and J lost 6 bases.

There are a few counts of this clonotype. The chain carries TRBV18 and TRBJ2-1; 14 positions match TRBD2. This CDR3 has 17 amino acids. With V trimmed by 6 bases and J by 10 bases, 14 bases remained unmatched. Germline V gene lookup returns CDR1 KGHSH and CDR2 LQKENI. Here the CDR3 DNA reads TGTGCCAGCTCCGGGACTAGCGGGAGCGGAACTCAATACGAGCAGTTCTTC. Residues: CASSGTSGSGTQYEQFF.

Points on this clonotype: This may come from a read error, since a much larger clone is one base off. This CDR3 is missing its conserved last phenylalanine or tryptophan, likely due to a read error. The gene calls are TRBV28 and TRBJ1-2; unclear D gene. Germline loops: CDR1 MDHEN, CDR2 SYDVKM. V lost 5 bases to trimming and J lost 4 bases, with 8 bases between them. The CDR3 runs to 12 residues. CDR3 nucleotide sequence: TGTGCCAGCAGTGAACCCCCCTATGGCTACACCTCC. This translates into CASSEPPYGYTS.

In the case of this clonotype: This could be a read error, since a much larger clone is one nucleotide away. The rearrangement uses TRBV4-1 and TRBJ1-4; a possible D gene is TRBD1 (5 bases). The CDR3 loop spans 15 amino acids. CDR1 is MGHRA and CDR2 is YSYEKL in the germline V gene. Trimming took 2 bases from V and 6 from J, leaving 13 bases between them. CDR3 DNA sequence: TGCGCCAGCAGCCAACAGGCAGGGCGCTATGAAAAACTGTTTTTT. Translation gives CASSQQAGRYEKLFF.

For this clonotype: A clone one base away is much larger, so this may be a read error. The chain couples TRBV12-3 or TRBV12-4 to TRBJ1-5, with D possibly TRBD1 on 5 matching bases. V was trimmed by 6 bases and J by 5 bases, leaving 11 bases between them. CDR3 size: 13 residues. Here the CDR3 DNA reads TGTGCCAGCAGCGGACAAAGCTATCAGCCCCAGCATTTT. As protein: CASSGQSYQPQHF.

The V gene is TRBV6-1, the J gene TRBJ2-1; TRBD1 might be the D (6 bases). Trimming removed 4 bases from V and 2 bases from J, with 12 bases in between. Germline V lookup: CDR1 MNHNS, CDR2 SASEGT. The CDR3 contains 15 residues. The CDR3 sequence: CASSVRDTPYNEQFF. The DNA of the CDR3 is TGTGCCAGCAGTGTTCGGGACACCCCCTACAATGAGCAGTTCTTC.

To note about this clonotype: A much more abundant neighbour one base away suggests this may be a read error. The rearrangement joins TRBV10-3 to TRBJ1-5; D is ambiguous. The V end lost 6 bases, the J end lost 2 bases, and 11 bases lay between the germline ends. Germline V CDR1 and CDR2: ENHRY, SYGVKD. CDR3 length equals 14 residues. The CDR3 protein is CAISQSEGNQPQHF. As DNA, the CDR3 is TGTGCCATCAGCCAGAGTGAGGGCAATCAGCCCCAGCATTTT.

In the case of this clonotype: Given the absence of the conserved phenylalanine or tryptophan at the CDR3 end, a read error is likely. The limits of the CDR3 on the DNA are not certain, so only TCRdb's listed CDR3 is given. CDR3 region: CASSFVVQETQNS. This chain joins TRBV11-2 and TRBJ2-5. The CDR3 is made up of 13 amino acids, end residues included. Germline V gene sequence: CDR1 SGHAT, CDR2 FQNNGV.

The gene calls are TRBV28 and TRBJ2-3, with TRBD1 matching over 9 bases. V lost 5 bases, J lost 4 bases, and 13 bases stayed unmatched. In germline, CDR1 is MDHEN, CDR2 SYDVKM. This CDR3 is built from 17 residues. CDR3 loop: CASSHSYGTGSADTQYF. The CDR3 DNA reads TGTGCCAGCAGTCACTCCTACGGGACAGGGTCGGCAGATACGCAGTATTTT.

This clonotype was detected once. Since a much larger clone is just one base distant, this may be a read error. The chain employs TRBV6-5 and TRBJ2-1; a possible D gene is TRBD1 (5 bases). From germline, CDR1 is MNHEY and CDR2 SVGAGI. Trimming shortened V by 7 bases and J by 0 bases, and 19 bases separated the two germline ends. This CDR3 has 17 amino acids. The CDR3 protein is CASKSGQGAPSYNEQFF. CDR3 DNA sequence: TGTGCCAGCAAGTCGGGTCAGGGCGCACCCTCCTACAATGAGCAGTTCTTC.